This T cell receptor delta chain was obtained from a study of γδ T cells in repeated Plasmodium falciparum infection. Across the whole study: Over about 640 days, donors received four mosquito-bite P. falciparum NF54 infections. Malian repertoires were sampled cross-sectionally without transmission and longitudinally through febrile malaria.

Study observations and caveats: Vdelta2-negative gammadelta repertoires, largely Vdelta1+, seemingly showed infection-driven waves of new clonal selection.

TCRdb reanalysed the multiplex PCR reads via CATT. The table shows about 48,000 delta-chain clones, with approximately 1.5% occurring only once. Notes on this clone: Its specificity is unknown. TCRdb's protein for this DNA is that of a much larger clone and differs from the translation at residue 20, likely a read error; the protein shown is the DNA translation.

Germline-derived CDR1 and CDR2 are TSWWSYY and QGS. The CDR3 length is 23 residues. Flow sorting of PBMC yielded separate Vgamma9/Vdelta2+ and Vdelta2-negative gammadelta T cell populations for bulk repertoire analysis. Sequenced input: gamma-delta T cells from blood. This clonotype originated in a pool of human donors (malaria-infected and uninfected, not separated). The J gene is TRDJ1, the V gene TRDV1, with D tentatively TRDD2 (6 bases). TCRdb supplies no J gene; here it was assigned by aligning the nucleotide sequence to germline. Here the CDR3 reads CALGELPLLRGGWDSAYTDRLIF. The DNA of the CDR3 is TGTGCTCTTGGGGAACTTCCACTCCTACGAGGGGGGTGGGATTCAGCGTACACCGATAGACTCATCTTT.